One sample yielded the 27 T cell receptor beta chains listed below, sequenced in a study of blood T cells in healthy people across ages. A second PCR of roughly 7 to 11 cycles used a sample-barcoded 5' primer and a J-beta primer mix. TCRdb analysed the 5' RACE reads with MiXCR anew, one entry per CDR3 protein. Counted here are approximately 1.5 million distinct CDR3 sequences, roughly two fifths occurring once; the ten biggest clones make up roughly 3.7%. The specimen was blood. Source of these receptors: a woman under 30 in good health.

In this sample, this clonotype turned up once. The J gene is TRBJ2-5, the V gene TRBV11-2; no definite D call. Germline values: CDR1 SGHAT, CDR2 FQNNGV. The CDR3 has 15 residues. Trimming pared 3 bases from V and 2 bases from J, leaving 13 bases between. In nucleotides, the CDR3 is TGTGCCAGCAGCTTCCAGCCGTTCCGACAAGAGACCCAGTACTTC. This translates into CASSFQPFRQETQYF. The full variable domain, completed using reference TRBV11-2 and TRBJ2-5, is EAGVAQSPRYKIIEKRQSVAFWCNPISGHATLYWYQQILGQGPKLLIQFQNNGVVDDSQLPKDRFSAERLKGVDSTLKIQPAKLEDSAVYLCASSFQPFRQETQYFGPGTRLLVL.

The chain joins TRBV12-3 or TRBV12-4 to TRBJ1-2, with 8 nucleotides matching TRBD1. J gave up 3 bases and V 7 bases, and 1 base lay outside the gene matches. The CDR3 loop spans 12 amino acids. CDR3 nucleotides: TGTGCCAGCACGACAGGGGACTATGGCTACACCTTC. Translated: CASTTGDYGYTF.

The J gene is TRBJ1-1, the V gene TRBV27; 8 bases fit TRBD1. The CDR3 runs to 15 residues. CDR1 and CDR2 (germline): MNHEY, SMNVEV (reference sequence). Trimming at V came to 4 bases and at J to 4 bases, leaving 8 bases not matched to a gene. The CDR3 sequence is CASSSPTGAGTEAFF. DNA for the CDR3: TGTGCCAGCAGTTCCCCGACAGGGGCGGGCACTGAAGCTTTCTTT.

The V call is TRBV6-5, the J call TRBJ1-2; D perhaps matches TRBD1 (5 bases). The V gene lost 4 bases and the J gene lost 6 bases, with 15 bases spanning the gap. The CDR3 contains 14 residues. Germline V gene lookup returns CDR1 MNHEY and CDR2 SVGAGI. CDR3 bases: TGTGCCAGCAGTTTAAGTTCCGGGGCGGATGGCTACACCTTC. It codes for CASSLSSGADGYTF.

This clonotype appeared a single time. At one end the junction does not follow the germline gene, possibly because of a read error. The chain joins TRBV20-1 to TRBJ1-1; 9 nucleotides agree with TRBD1. The CDR3 spans 13 residues. The germline V gene has CDR1 DFQATT and CDR2 SNEGSKA (reference sequence). DNA for the CDR3: TGCGGTGCACGTGACAGGGGGTACACTGAAGCTTTCTTT. Translating it yields CGARDRGYTEAFF.

V and J are TRBV20-1 and TRBJ2-5; 7 bases line up with TRBD1. Unmatched junction bases numbered 6, after V lost 6 bases and J lost 2 bases. Germline loops: CDR1 DFQATT, CDR2 SNEGSKA (reference sequence). The CDR3 sequence is 13 residues long. The CDR3 loop reads CSAATGSQETQYF. The CDR3 nucleotides are TGCAGTGCAGCGACAGGGAGTCAAGAGACCCAGTACTTC.

The chain recombines TRBV12-3 or TRBV12-4 with TRBJ2-5; D might be TRBD2 (6 bases). The J call is uncertain, as TRBJ2-7 better fits the DNA end. The CDR3 is 13 residues long. The CDR3 here is CASGRRAFDEQYF. The CDR3 nucleotides read TGTGCCAGCGGAAGGAGGGCTTTCGACGAGCAGTACTTC.

The chain recombines TRBV6-5 with TRBJ2-1; TRBD2 aligns across 9 bases. Per germline, CDR1 MNHEY and CDR2 SVGAGI. CDR3 length: 17 residues. V was pared by 4 bases and J by 0 bases, with 7 bases of the junction left unmatched. Here the CDR3 reads CASSFWTSEGSYNEQFF. The CDR3 DNA reads as TGTGCCAGCAGTTTTTGGACTAGCGAGGGCTCCTACAATGAGCAGTTCTTC.

V gene TRBV3-1 combines with J gene TRBJ2-7; D remains unclear. Per germline, CDR1 LGHDT and CDR2 YNNKEL (reference sequence). The CDR3 has 14 residues. The germline V and J ends were trimmed by 2 bases and 0 bases, with 8 bases remaining between them. CDR3 sequence: CASSQRADSYEQYV. CDR3 bases: TGTGCCAGCAGCCAACGGGCAGACTCCTACGAGCAGTACGTC.

Remarks on this clonotype: An end of the junction differs from the germline gene, which may be a read error. The rearrangement links TRBV7-6 to TRBJ2-1, with D maybe TRBD2 (5 bases). The CDR3 spans 16 residues. From germline, CDR1 is SGHVS and CDR2 FNYEAQ. The CDR3 DNA sequence: TGTGCCAGCAGCTTAGAGGTCGGGATAGTCCACAAGGAGCAGTTCTTC. Its translation is CASSLEVGIVHKEQFF.

This clonotype was seen only a few times. The germline gene is not matched at one end of the junction; a read error may be the cause. The chain has TRBV25-1 and TRBJ2-2, with TRBD2 matching over 10 bases. The CDR3 is 18 residues long. Germline-derived CDR1 and CDR2 are MGHDK and SYGVNS. CDR3 region: CASNPGQEGLANTGELFF. For the CDR3, the DNA is TGTGCCAGCAACCCCGGACAGGAGGGACTAGCGAATACCGGGGAGCTGTTTTTT. The variable domain in full, completed from reference TRBV25-1 and TRBJ2-2, reads EADIYQTPRYLVIGTGKKITLECSQTMGHDKMYWYQQDPGMELHLIHYSYGVNSTEKGDLSSESTVSRIRTEHFPLTLESARPSHTSQYLCASNPGQEGLANTGELFFGEGSRLTVL.

The chain uses TRBV7-9 and TRBJ1-2, with D perhaps matching TRBD1 (6 bases). This CDR3 has 14 amino acids. Germline values: CDR1 SEHNR, CDR2 FQNEAQ (reference sequence). The ends were cut back, 5 bases at V and 4 bases at J, with 14 bases in the middle. The CDR3 nucleotides read TGTGCCAGCAGCGATCGCAGGGGTTCCTATGGCTACACCTTC. This encodes CASSDRRGSYGYTF.

J is TRBJ2-4 and V is TRBV12-3 or TRBV12-4, with D perhaps matching TRBD2 (5 bases). This CDR3 has 13 residues. The ends were cut back, 6 bases at V and 13 bases at J, with 19 bases in the middle. CDR3 loop: CASSPTGSGEQYF. In DNA form, the CDR3 reads TGTGCCAGCAGCCCTACGGGAAGTGGAGAGCAGTACTTC.

This clonotype was detected only a few times. A much bigger clone sits one base away, suggesting this may be a read error. The chain joins TRBV7-9 to TRBJ1-1; TRBD1 matches at 8 bases. The V segment lost 4 bases and the J segment 4 bases; nucleotides outside the gene matches: 2. Germline loops: CDR1 SEHNR, CDR2 FQNEAQ (reference sequence). This CDR3 spans 13 amino acids. This chain's CDR3 is CASSWTGTTEAFF. The CDR3 DNA sequence: TGTGCCAGCAGCTGGACAGGGACCACTGAAGCTTTCTTT.

The J gene is TRBJ1-5, the V gene TRBV16; D not resolved. The germline CDR1 and CDR2 sequences are KGHSY and FQNENV. The ends were cut back, 0 bases at V and 6 bases at J, with 9 bases in the middle. The CDR3 runs to 14 residues. The CDR3 DNA reads TGTGCCAGCAGCCAATCCGGGTTGGGTCAGCCCCAGCATTTT. The encoded protein is CASSQSGLGQPQHF.

Turning to this clonotype: A read error may produce the germline difference seen at one junction end. V gene TRBV12-3 or TRBV12-4 combines with J gene TRBJ2-1; 8 bases match TRBD1. This CDR3 has 16 amino acids. The CDR3 reads CANSSLRGRDGNEQFF. CDR3 nucleotides: TGTGCCAACAGTTCCCTCAGGGGGCGCGATGGCAATGAGCAGTTCTTC.

CDR3 DNA: TGTGCCAGCCGACTAGGCGTCCACAATGAGCAGTTCTTC. It yields the protein CASRLGVHNEQFF. The chain has TRBV27 and TRBJ2-1, with D perhaps TRBD2 (6 bases). Germline values: CDR1 MNHEY, CDR2 SMNVEV (reference sequence). Trimming shortened V by 8 bases and J by 5 bases, and 13 bases separated the two germline ends. This CDR3 region has 13 residues.

J is TRBJ2-1 and V is TRBV24-1; D could derive from TRBD1 or TRBD2 (6 bases each). There are 18 residues in the CDR3. Trimming left V 3 bases short and J 7 bases short, with 24 bases between. Germline V CDR1 and CDR2: KGHDR, SFDVKD. CDR3 sequence reads: CATSDPFIPAGGGNEQFF. Here the CDR3 DNA reads TGTGCCACCAGTGATCCCTTTATCCCAGCCGGAGGGGGGAATGAGCAGTTCTTC.

The chain has TRBV7-2 and TRBJ1-5, with TRBD1 matching 8 bases. Germline V lookup: CDR1 SGHTA, CDR2 FQGNSA. This CDR3 spans 14 amino acids. Trimming removed 0 bases from V and 6 bases from J; junction bases left unmatched: 1. The CDR3 loop is CASSLAQGAQPQHF. The CDR3 bases are TGTGCCAGCAGCTTAGCGCAGGGGGCTCAGCCCCAGCATTTT.

This sequence joins TRBV29-1 and TRBJ1-2; no clear D. Trimming stripped 2 bases from V and 2 bases from J, with 12 bases between. Germline-derived CDR1 and CDR2 are SQVTM and ANQGSEA. The CDR3 totals 14 residues. The CDR3 sequence is CSVEPREGNYGYTF. CDR3 DNA: TGCAGCGTTGAACCCCGGGAGGGAAACTATGGCTACACCTTC.

The V gene is TRBV7-2, the J gene TRBJ2-3, with D perhaps TRBD2 (6 bases). The CDR3 covers 17 residues. Between the trimmed V and J ends, which lost 2 bases and 2 bases, there was a span of 17 bases. Looked up from germline, CDR1 is SGHTA and CDR2 is FQGNSA. CDR3: CASSLYWGDGYTDTQYF. DNA for the CDR3: TGTGCCAGCAGCTTATACTGGGGGGACGGATACACAGATACGCAGTATTTT. The full variable domain, its missing parts supplied by reference TRBV7-2 and TRBJ2-3, is GAGVSQSPSNKVTEKGKDVELRCDPISGHTALYWYRQSLGQGLEFLIYFQGNSAPDKSGLPSDRFSAERTGGSVSTLTIQRTQQEDSAVYLCASSLYWGDGYTDTQYFGPGTRLTVL.

The rearrangement joins TRBV25-1 to TRBJ2-1, with D uncertain. With 2 bases removed from V and 5 bases from J, the gap between germline ends came to 7 bases. Looked up from germline, CDR1 is MGHDK and CDR2 is SYGVNS. CDR3 length: 13 residues. The CDR3 nucleotides read TGTGCCAGCAGTGAACCAATTAACAATGAGCAGTTCTTC. This encodes CASSEPINNEQFF.

V gene TRBV4-1 combines with J gene TRBJ1-5; the D gene is possibly TRBD1 (5 bases). Trimming took 1 base from V and 2 from J, leaving 18 bases between them. Germline V gene sequence: CDR1 MGHRA, CDR2 YSYEKL. The CDR3 is made up of 18 amino acids. The CDR3 reads CASSQAGGSAEGNQPQHF. CDR3 bases: TGCGCCAGCAGCCAAGCCGGGGGTTCTGCAGAAGGCAATCAGCCCCAGCATTTT.

This clonotype was seen only a few times. The chain couples TRBV6-1 to TRBJ1-6; D gene uncertain. The CDR3 totals 14 residues. CDR1 is MNHNS and CDR2 is SASEGT in the germline V gene. The V end was cut by 3 bases, the J end by 3 bases, with 6 bases between. The DNA for the CDR3 is TGTGCCAGCAGTGACGGGTTCTATAATTCACCCCTCCACTTT. Amino acid sequence: CASSDGFYNSPLHF.

The chain is built from TRBV20-1 and TRBJ2-7; D is tentatively TRBD1 or TRBD2 (5 bases each). Germline CDR1 is DFQATT and CDR2 is SNEGSKA (reference sequence). The CDR3 loop spans 14 amino acids. V was shortened by 6 bases and J by 3 bases, with 18 bases between the two germline ends. The CDR3, as DNA: TGCAGTGCCCGCAAAACTGGGGGTATCTACGAGCAGTACTTC. Residues: CSARKTGGIYEQYF.

This chain connects TRBV11-2 to TRBJ2-2; D is ambiguous. Trimming left V 2 bases short and J 0 bases short, with 7 bases between. Germline-derived CDR1 and CDR2 are SGHAT and FQNNGV. The CDR3 length is 15 residues. The CDR3: CASSLLQANTGELFF. DNA of the CDR3: TGTGCCAGCAGCTTACTCCAAGCGAACACCGGGGAGCTGTTTTTT. The variable domain in full, completed from reference TRBV11-2 and TRBJ2-2, reads EAGVAQSPRYKIIEKRQSVAFWCNPISGHATLYWYQQILGQGPKLLIQFQNNGVVDDSQLPKDRFSAERLKGVDSTLKIQPAKLEDSAVYLCASSLLQANTGELFFGEGSRLTVL.

V is TRBV14 and J is TRBJ2-7; maybe TRBD1 (5 bases). This CDR3 is built from 13 residues. Trimming shortened V by 2 bases and J by 3 bases, and 8 bases separated the two germline ends. The germline gives CDR1 SGHDN, CDR2 FVKESK. The CDR3 is CASSQNQGYEQYF. CDR3 nucleotide sequence: TGTGCCAGCAGCCAAAATCAGGGCTACGAGCAGTACTTC.